Listed below are T cell receptor beta chains from one sample, sequenced in a study of CD8 T cells in Susac syndrome. Each CDR3 protein gets one entry after TCRdb re-called the immunoSEQ multiplex PCR reads with MiXCR. The sample shows roughly 120,000 distinct CDR3 sequences, approximately 93% of them seen only once. The source material was CD8+ T cells from PBMCs. The receptors come from a human donor with multiple sclerosis. The CDR3 runs from the conserved cysteine through the conserved F or W. The D gene is left open where the match is weak. Clone size, where shown, is once, few, many, or a class for clones that have expanded.

abundance,j_gene,d_gene,v_gene,CDR3nt,CDR3aa
.,TRBJ1-2,.,TRBV27,TGTGCCAGCAGTATGGGGGTTGGCTACACCTTC,CASSMGVGYTF
.,TRBJ1-6,.,TRBV23-1,TGCGCCAGCAGTCAATCGTCGGGACCCCGGCATAATTCACCCCTCCACTTT,CASSQSSGPRHNSPLHF
.,TRBJ2-1,TRBD2,TRBV7-9,TGTGCCAGCAGCTCAACGACTAGCGGGAGCAATGAGCAGTTCTTC,CASSSTTSGSNEQFF
once,TRBJ1-5,.,TRBV14,TGTGCCAGCAGCCTTTCAACGGGAGGACCCCAGCATTTT,CASSLSTGGPQHF
once,TRBJ2-3,.,TRBV12-3/TRBV12-4,TGTGCCAGCAGTTTGGCCCCCGTGTTGGGGCAGTATTTT,CASSLAPVLGQYF
.,TRBJ2-5,TRBD1,TRBV12-3/TRBV12-4,TGTGCCAGCAGTAGGGACAGGGGCGCCCAAGAGACCCAGTACTTC,CASSRDRGAQETQYF
.,TRBJ1-3,.,TRBV20-1,TGCAGTGCTAGAGGGATTGGCTATGGAAACACCATATATTTT,CSARGIGYGNTIYF
.,TRBJ2-7,.,TRBV5-1,TGCGCCAGCAGGGGCGGTCTAGCAGGGTACGAGCAGTACTTC,CASRGGLAGYEQYF
once,TRBJ1-2,.,TRBV30,TGTGCCTGGAGTGTACAGACAGAGGGCGGCGGCTACACCTTC,CAWSVQTEGGGYTF
.,TRBJ2-7,.,TRBV20-1,TGCAGTGCTAGAGACCAGGGGAAGGCCTACGAGCAGTACTTC,CSARDQGKAYEQYF
.,TRBJ2-3,TRBD2,TRBV9,TGTGCCAGCAGCAGAGAGGGCGGGAGGGCCACAGATACGCAGTATTTT,CASSREGGRATDTQYF
.,TRBJ2-1,.,TRBV18,TGTGCCAGCTCACCACGGGTTAGGCGAATCCACAATGAGCAGTTCTTC,CASSPRVRRIHNEQFF
once,TRBJ2-6,TRBD2,TRBV19,TGTGCCAGTACTTGGGGGGGCTCTGGGGCCAACGTCCTGACTTTC,CASTWGGSGANVLTF
once,TRBJ2-1,.,TRBV27,TGTGCCAGCAGTGCAGGTGTCGGCTACAATGAGCAGTTCTTC,CASSAGVGYNEQFF
.,TRBJ1-1,TRBD1,TRBV5-1,TGCGCCAGCAGAATGGCACAGGGGGGCGAGAACACTGAAGCTTTCTTT,CASRMAQGGENTEAFF
few,TRBJ2-7,.,TRBV2,TGTGCCAGCAGTGCAGGGTACGAGCAGTACTTC,CASSAGYEQYF
.,TRBJ2-5,.,TRBV6-2/TRBV6-3,TGTGCCAGCAGTCCTAATGAGCGTGAGACCCAGTACTTC,CASSPNERETQYF
.,TRBJ1-1,.,TRBV12-5,TGTGCTAGTGGTCGCTACAGGGACGGGGGTTTGGACACTGAAGCTTTCTTT,CASGRYRDGGLDTEAFF
.,TRBJ2-1,TRBD2,TRBV9,TGTGCCAGCAGCGCCCCGGGACTAGCGGGCCTAGAGCAGTTCTTC,CASSAPGLAGLEQFF
.,TRBJ2-4,TRBD2,TRBV10-3,TGTGCCATCAGCCAGGCGGGGGGCGACGAAGACATTCAGTACTTC,CAISQAGGDEDIQYF
.,TRBJ2-5,TRBD1,TRBV12-3/TRBV12-4,TGTGCCAGCAGTCAGGGGGCGGCGGAGACCCAGTACTTC,CASSQGAAETQYF
.,TRBJ2-5,.,TRBV7-9,TGTGCCAGCAGCCACCCCGGGCAGGGCGTCCAAGAGACCCAGTACTTC,CASSHPGQGVQETQYF
.,TRBJ1-2,TRBD1,TRBV6-1,TGTGCCAGCGGACGGACAGGACATTATGGCTACACCTTC,CASGRTGHYGYTF
.,TRBJ1-1,.,TRBV12-3/TRBV12-4,TGTGCCAGCTGTTGGGGGCAGCTCGGGAACACTGAAGCTTTCTTT,CASCWGQLGNTEAFF
.,TRBJ1-5,.,TRBV27,TGTGCCAGCAGACAACCCCGGGACGGAATATATAGCAATCAGCCCCAGCATTTT,CASRQPRDGIYSNQPQHF
.,TRBJ1-1,.,TRBV7-9,TGTGCCAGCAGCTTAGAGGGCAGGGGTAGAGGTGAAGCTTTCTTT,CASSLEGRGRGEAFF
.,TRBJ2-3,TRBD2,TRBV7-2,TGTGCCAGCAGCCGCCCATGGGCGGGGGGGCCAGATACGCAGTATTTT,CASSRPWAGGPDTQYF
.,TRBJ2-1,TRBD2,TRBV9,TGTGCCAGCAGCGTGGTCGGGGCGGGAGGGCGAAATGAGCAGTTCTTC,CASSVVGAGGRNEQFF
.,TRBJ2-7,TRBD2,TRBV5-6,TGTGCCAGCAGCTCAACTACCCGGACTAGCGGGGGGCCCGGGGACGAGCAGTACTTC,CASSSTTRTSGGPGDEQYF
.,TRBJ2-7,.,TRBV6-5,TGTGCCAGCAGGGAACGGCCCTCCTACGAGCAGTACTTC,CASRERPSYEQYF
.,TRBJ1-5,.,TRBV4-1,TGCGCCAGCAGCCAAGATCCAGGGGCGCGCAATCAGCCCCAGCATTTT,CASSQDPGARNQPQHF